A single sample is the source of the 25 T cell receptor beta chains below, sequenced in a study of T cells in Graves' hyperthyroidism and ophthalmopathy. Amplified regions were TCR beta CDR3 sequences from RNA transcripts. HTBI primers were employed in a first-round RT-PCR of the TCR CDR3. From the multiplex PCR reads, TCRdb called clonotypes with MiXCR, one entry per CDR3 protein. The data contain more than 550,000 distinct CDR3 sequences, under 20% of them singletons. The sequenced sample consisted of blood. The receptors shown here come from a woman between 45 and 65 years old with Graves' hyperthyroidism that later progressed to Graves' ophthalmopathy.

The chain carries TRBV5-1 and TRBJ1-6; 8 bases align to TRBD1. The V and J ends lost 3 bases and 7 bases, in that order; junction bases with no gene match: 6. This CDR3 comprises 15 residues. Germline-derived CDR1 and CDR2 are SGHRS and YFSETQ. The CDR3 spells CASSWGQVGNSPLHF. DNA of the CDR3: TGCGCCAGCAGCTGGGGACAGGTCGGGAATTCACCCCTCCACTTT.

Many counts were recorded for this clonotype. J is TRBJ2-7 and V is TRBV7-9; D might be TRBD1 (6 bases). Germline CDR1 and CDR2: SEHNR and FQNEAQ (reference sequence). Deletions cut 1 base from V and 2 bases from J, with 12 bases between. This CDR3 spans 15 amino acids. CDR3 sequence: CASSLEDPGAYEQYF. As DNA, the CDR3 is TGTGCCAGCAGCTTAGAGGACCCAGGGGCCTACGAGCAGTACTTC.

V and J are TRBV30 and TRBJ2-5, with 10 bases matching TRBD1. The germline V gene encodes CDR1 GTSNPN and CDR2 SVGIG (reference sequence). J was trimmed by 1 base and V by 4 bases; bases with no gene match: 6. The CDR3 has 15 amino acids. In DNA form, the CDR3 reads TGTGCCTGGATCCCGACAGGGGGCGTCCAAGAGACCCAGTACTTC. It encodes CAWIPTGGVQETQYF. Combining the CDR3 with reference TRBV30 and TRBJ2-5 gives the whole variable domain SQTIHQWPATLVQPVGSPLSLECTVEGTSNPNLYWYRQAAGRGLQLLFYSVGIGQISSEVPQNLSASRPQDRQFILSSKKLLLSDSGFYLCAWIPTGGVQETQYFGPGTRLLVL.

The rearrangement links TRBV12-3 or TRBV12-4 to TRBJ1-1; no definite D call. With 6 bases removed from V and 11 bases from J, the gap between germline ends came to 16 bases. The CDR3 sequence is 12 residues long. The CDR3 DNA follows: TGTGCCAGCAGGGGGTTGGAGGGTTGGGCTTTCTTT. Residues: CASRGLEGWAFF.

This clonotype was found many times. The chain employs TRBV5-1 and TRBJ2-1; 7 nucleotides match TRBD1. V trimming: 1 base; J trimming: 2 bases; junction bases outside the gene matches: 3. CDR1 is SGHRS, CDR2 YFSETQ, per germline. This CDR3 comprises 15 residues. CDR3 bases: TGCGCCAGCAGCTTGCGACAGGGCCCCTACAATGAGCAGTTCTTC. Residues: CASSLRQGPYNEQFF.

CDR3 nucleotide sequence: TGTGCCAGCAGTTACTCGTGGGTCCACGAGCAGTACTTC. This translates into CASSYSWVHEQYF. The chain is built from TRBV6-6 and TRBJ2-7, with D uncertain. The V and J ends lost 0 bases and 5 bases respectively, with 8 bases between them. Germline V gene sequence: CDR1 MNHNY, CDR2 SVGAGI (reference sequence). The CDR3 spans 13 residues.

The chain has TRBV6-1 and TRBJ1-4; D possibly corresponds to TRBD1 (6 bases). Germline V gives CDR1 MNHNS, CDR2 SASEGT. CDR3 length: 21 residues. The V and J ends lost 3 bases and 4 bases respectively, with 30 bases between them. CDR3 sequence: CASSDPRHISDPGAYNEKLFF. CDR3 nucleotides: TGTGCCAGCAGTGATCCCAGGCACATCTCCGATCCAGGGGCTTATAATGAAAAACTGTTTTTT.

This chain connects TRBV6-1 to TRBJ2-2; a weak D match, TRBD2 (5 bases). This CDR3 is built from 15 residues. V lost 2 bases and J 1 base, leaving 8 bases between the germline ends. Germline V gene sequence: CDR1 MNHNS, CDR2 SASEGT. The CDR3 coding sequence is TGTGCCAGCAGTGAATGGGCGGGGAACACCGGGGAGCTGTTTTTT. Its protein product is CASSEWAGNTGELFF.

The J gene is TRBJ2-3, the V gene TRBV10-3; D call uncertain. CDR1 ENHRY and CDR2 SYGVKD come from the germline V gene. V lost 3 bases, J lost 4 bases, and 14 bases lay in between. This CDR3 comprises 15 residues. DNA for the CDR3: TGTGCCATCAGTGATTTTAATGGGTATCCAGATACGCAGTATTTT. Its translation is CAISDFNGYPDTQYF.

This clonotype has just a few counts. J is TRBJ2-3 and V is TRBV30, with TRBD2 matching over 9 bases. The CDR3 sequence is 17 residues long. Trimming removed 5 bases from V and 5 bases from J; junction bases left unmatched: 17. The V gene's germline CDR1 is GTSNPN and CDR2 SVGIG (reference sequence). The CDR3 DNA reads TGTGCCTGGCGAATTATATGGGCGGGGGGGACGGAAGATACGCAGTATTTT. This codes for CAWRIIWAGGTEDTQYF.

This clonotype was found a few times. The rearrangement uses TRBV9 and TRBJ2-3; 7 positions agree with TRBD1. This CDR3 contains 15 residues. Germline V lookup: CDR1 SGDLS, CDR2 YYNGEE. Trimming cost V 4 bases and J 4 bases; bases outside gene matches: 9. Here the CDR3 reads CASSTGTADPDTQYF. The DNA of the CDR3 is TGTGCCAGCAGCACTGGGACAGCAGACCCAGATACGCAGTATTTT.

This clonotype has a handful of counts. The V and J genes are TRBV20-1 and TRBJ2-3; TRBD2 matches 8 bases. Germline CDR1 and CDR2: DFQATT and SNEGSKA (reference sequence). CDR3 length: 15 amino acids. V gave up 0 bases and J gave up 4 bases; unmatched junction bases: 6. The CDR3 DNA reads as TGCAGTGCTAGAGATGCAGCGGGGGTGGCAGATACGCAGTATTTT. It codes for CSARDAAGVADTQYF.

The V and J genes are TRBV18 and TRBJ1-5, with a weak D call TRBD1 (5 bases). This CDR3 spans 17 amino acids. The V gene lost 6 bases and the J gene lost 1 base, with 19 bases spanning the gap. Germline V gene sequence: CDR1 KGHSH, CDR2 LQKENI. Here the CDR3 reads CASSLNSGEGSNQPQHF. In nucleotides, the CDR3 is TGTGCCAGCTCCCTCAATTCCGGGGAGGGGAGCAATCAGCCCCAGCATTTT.

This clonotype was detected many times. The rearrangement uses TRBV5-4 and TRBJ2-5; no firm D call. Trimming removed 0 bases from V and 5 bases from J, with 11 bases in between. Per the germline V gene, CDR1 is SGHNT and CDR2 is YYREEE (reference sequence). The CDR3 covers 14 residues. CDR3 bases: TGTGCCAGCAGCTTGGTGGGCAGCATGGAGACCCAGTACTTC. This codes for CASSLVGSMETQYF. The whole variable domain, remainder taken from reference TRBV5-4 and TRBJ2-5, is ETGVTQSPTHLIKTRGQQVTLRCSSQSGHNTVSWYQQALGQGPQFIFQYYREEENGRGNFPPRFSGLQFPNYSSELNVNALELDDSALYLCASSLVGSMETQYFGPGTRLLVL.

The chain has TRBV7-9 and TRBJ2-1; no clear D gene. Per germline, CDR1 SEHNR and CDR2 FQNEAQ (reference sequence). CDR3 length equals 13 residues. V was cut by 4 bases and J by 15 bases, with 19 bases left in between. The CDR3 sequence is CASSSSRWPAPFF. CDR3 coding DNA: TGTGCCAGCAGCTCTTCCAGGTGGCCGGCCCCGTTCTTC.

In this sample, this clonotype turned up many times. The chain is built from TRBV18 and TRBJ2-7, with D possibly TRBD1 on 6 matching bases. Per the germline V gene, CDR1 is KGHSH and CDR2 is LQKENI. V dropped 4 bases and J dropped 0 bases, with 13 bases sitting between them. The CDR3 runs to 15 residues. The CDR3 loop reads CASSRGQSPSYEQYF. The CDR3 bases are TGTGCCAGCTCACGCGGACAGTCGCCCTCCTACGAGCAGTACTTC.

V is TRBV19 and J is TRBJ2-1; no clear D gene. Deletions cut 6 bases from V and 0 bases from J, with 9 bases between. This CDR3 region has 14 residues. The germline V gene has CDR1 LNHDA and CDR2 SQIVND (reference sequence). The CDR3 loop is CASSRTYSYNEQFF. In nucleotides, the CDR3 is TGTGCCAGTAGCCGGACGTACTCCTACAATGAGCAGTTCTTC.

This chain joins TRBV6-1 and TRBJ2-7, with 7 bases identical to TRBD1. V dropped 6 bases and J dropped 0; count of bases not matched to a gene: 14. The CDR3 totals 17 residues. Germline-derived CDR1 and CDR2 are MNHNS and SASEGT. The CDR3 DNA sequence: TGTGCCAGCAGCCCATATCAGACAGGGTTGTTCTCCTACGAGCAGTACTTC. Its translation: CASSPYQTGLFSYEQYF.

The CDR3, as DNA: TGTGCCTGGAGTGTAAAGGTACGCACTGAAGCTTTCTTT. It specifies CAWSVKVRTEAFF. The chain has TRBV30 and TRBJ1-1; no firm D call. V lost 0 bases and J 4 bases, leaving 9 bases between the germline ends. The CDR3 totals 13 residues. Per the germline V gene, CDR1 is GTSNPN and CDR2 is SVGIG (reference sequence).

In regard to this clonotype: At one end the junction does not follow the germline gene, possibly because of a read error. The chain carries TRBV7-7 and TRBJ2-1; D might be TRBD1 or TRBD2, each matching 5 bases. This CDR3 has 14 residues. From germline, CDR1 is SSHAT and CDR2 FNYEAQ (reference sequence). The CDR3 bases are TGTGCTAGCAGCCCCGGGACCCGATGGGATGAGCAGTTCTTC. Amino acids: CASSPGTRWDEQFF. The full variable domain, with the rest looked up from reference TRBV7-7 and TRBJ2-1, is GAGVSQSPRYKVTKRGQDVTLRCDPISSHATLYWYQQALGQGPEFLTYFNYEAQPDKSGLPSDRFSAERPEGSISTLTIQRTEQRDSAMYRCASSPGTRWDEQFFGPGTRLTVL.

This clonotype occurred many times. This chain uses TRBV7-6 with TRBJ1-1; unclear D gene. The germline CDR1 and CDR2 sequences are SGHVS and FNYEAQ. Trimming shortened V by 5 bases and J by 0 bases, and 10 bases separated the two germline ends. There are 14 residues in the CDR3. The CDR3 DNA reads TGTGCCAGCAGCCCCGGAATCATGAACACTGAAGCTTTCTTT. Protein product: CASSPGIMNTEAFF. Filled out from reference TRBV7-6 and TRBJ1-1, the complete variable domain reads GAGVSQSPRYKVTKRGQDVALRCDPISGHVSLYWYRQALGQGPEFLTYFNYEAQQDKSGLPNDRFSAERPEGSISTLTIQRTEQRDSAMYRCASSPGIMNTEAFFGQGTRLTVV.

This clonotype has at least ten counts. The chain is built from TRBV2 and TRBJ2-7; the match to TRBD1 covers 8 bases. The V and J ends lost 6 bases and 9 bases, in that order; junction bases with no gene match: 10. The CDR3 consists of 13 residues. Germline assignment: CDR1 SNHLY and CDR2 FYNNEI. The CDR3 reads CASSPGQGRGQYF. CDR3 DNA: TGTGCCAGCAGCCCAGGACAGGGTAGAGGGCAGTACTTC.

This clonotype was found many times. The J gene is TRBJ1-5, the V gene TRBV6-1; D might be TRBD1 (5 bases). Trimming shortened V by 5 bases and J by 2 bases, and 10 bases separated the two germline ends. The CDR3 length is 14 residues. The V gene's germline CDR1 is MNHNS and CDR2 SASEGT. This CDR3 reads CASSPWGGNQPQHF. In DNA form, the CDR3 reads TGTGCCAGCAGTCCGTGGGGGGGCAATCAGCCCCAGCATTTT.

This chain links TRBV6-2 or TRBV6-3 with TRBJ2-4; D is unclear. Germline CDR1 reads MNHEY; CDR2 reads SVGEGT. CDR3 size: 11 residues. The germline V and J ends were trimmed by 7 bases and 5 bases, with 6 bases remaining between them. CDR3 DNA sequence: TGTGCCAGCACCAACCAAAACATTCAGTACTTC. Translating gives CASTNQNIQYF.

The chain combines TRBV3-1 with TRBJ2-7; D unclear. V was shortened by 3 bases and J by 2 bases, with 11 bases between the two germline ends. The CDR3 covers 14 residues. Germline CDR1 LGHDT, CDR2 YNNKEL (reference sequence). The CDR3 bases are TGTGCCAGCAGCCACGAAGATGGGCCCTACGAGCAGTACTTC. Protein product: CASSHEDGPYEQYF.